The entry that follows covers one TCR beta chain sequence. TEMRA cells were enriched by FACS, and CD4+ and CD8+ T cells were negatively isolated. After extraction with the RNeasy kit, roughly 0.5 to 1 ug of the RNA was reverse transcribed using random hexamers. Via MiXCR, TCRdb re-called the immunoSEQ multiplex PCR reads, giving one row per CDR3 protein. The table records over 150,000 distinct CDR3 sequences, under 95% of them present only once. The sample belongs to a study of CD8 T cells in Susac syndrome. The CDR3 has 16 amino acids. Losses at the gene ends were 5 bases for V and 4 bases for J; bases not matched to a gene: 9. Germline V CDR1 and CDR2: MNHEY, SMNVEV (reference sequence).

The source is a human donor with multiple sclerosis. This chain joins TRBV27 and TRBJ2-7; 12 bases are a match to TRBD1. Sample: CD4+ T cells from PBMCs. This CDR3 reads CASSAAGTGGAYEQYF. The DNA for the CDR3 is TGTGCCAGCAGTGCCGCCGGGACAGGGGGCGCGTACGAGCAGTACTTC.